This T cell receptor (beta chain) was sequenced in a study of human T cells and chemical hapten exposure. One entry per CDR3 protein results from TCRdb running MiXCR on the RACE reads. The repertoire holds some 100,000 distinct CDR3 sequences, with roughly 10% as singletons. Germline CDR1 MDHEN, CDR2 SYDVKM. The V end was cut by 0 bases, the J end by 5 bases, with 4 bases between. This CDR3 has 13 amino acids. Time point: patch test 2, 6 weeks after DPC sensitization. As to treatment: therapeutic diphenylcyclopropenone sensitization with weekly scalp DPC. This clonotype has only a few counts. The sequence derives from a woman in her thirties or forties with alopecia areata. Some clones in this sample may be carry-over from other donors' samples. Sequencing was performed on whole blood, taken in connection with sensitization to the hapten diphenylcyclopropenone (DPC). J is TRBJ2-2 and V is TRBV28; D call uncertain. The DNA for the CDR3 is TGTGCCAGCAGTTTATGGGCGACCGGGGAGCTGTTTTTT. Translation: CASSLWATGELFF.